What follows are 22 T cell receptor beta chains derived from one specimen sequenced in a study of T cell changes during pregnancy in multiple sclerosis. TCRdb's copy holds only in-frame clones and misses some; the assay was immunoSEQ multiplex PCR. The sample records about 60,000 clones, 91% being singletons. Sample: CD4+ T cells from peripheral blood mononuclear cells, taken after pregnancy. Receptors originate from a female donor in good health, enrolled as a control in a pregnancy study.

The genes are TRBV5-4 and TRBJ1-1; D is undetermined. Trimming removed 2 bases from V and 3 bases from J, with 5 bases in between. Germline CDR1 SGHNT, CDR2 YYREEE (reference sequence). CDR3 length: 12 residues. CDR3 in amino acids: CASSFPDTEAFF. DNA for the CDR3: TGTGCCAGCAGCTTTCCCGACACTGAAGCTTTCTTT.

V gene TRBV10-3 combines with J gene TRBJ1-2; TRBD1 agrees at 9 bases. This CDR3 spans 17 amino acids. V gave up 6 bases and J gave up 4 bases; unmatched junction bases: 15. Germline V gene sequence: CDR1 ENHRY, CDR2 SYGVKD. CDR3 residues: CAIRKTTTADRGYGYTF. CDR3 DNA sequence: TGTGCCATCAGAAAGACCACAACGGCGGACAGGGGCTATGGCTACACCTTC.

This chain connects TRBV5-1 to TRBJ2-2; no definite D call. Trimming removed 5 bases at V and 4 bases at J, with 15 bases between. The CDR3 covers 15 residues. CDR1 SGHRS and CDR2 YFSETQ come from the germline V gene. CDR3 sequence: CASRVGPSSTGELFF. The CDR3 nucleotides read TGCGCCAGCAGGGTGGGCCCAAGTTCCACCGGGGAGCTGTTTTTT. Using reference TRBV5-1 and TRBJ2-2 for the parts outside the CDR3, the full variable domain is KAGVTQTPRYLIKTRGQQVTLSCSPISGHRSVSWYQQTPGQGLQFLFEYFSETQRNKGNFPGRFSGRQFSNSRSEMNVSTLELGDSALYLCASRVGPSSTGELFFGEGSRLTVL.

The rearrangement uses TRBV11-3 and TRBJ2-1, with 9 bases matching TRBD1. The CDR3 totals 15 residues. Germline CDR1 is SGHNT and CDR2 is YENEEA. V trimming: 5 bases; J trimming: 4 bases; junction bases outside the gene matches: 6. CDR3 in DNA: TGTGCCAGCAGCCCCGACAGGGGGTTTTACAATGAGCAGTTCTTC. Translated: CASSPDRGFYNEQFF.

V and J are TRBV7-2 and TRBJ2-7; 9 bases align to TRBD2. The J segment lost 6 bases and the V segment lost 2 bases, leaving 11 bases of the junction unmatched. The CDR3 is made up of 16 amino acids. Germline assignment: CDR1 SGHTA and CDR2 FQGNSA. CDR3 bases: TGTGCCAGCAGCTTAACCCCGGGAGCGGGGGGCTCCGAGCAGTACTTC. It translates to CASSLTPGAGGSEQYF.

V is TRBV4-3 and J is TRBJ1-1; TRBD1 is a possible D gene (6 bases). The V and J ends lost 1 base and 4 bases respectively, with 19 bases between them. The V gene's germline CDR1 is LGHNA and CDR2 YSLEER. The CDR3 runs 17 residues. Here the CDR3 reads CASSQVETGRGGTEAFF. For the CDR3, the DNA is TGCGCCAGCAGCCAAGTTGAAACCGGCAGGGGTGGCACTGAAGCTTTCTTT.

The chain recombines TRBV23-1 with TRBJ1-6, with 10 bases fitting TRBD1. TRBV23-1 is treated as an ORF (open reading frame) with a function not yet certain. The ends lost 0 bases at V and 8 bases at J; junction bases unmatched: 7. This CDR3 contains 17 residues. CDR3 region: CASSQSSRDRGDSPLHF. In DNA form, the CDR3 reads TGCGCCAGCAGTCAATCCTCCCGGGACAGGGGAGATTCACCCCTCCACTTT.

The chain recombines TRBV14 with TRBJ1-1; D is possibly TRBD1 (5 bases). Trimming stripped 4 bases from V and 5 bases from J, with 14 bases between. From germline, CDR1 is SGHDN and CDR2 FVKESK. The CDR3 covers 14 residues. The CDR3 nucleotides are TGTGCCAGCAGCCGTTTTAAGGGGATGACTGAAGCTTTCTTT. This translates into CASSRFKGMTEAFF.

Written as DNA, the CDR3 is TGTGCCAGCCCCGGGTGGGGGCGGTCAGATACGCAGTATTTT. Amino acids: CASPGWGRSDTQYF. The rearrangement uses TRBV6-5 and TRBJ2-3, with D possibly being TRBD1 (6 bases). The CDR3 totals 14 residues. Looked up from germline, CDR1 is MNHEY and CDR2 is SVGAGI. With 8 bases removed from V and 4 bases from J, the gap between germline ends came to 16 bases.

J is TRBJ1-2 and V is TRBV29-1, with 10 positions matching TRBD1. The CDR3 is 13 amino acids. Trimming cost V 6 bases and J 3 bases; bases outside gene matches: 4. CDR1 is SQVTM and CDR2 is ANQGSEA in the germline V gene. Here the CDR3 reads CSVVTGGDYGYTF. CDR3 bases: TGCAGCGTCGTGACAGGGGGCGACTATGGCTACACCTTC.

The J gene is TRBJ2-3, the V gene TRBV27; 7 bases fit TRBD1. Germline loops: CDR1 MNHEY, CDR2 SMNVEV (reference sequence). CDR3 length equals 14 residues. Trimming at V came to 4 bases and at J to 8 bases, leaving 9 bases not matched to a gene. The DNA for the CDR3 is TGTGCCAGCAGTTACAGGGGAAGTTTAGGTACGCAGTATTTT. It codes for CASSYRGSLGTQYF.

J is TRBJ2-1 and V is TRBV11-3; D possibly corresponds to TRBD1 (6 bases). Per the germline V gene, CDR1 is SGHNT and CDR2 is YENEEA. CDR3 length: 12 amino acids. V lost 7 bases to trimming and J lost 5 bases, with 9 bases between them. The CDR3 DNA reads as TGTGCCAGCACAGGGGTTAACAATGAGCAGTTCTTC. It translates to CASTGVNNEQFF.

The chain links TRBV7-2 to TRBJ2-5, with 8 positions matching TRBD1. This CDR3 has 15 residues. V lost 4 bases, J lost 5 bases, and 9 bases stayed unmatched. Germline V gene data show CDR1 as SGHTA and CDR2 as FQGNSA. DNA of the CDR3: TGTGCCAGCAGCTCAGAGTCTACAGGGGGGGAGACCCAGTACTTC. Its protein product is CASSSESTGGETQYF.

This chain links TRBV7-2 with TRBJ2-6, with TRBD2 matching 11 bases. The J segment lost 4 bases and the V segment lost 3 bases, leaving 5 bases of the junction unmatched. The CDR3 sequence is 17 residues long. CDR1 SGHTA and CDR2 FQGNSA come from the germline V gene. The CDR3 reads CASSLLAGGNGANVLTF. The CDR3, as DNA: TGTGCCAGCAGCTTGCTAGCGGGGGGAAACGGGGCCAACGTCCTGACTTTC.

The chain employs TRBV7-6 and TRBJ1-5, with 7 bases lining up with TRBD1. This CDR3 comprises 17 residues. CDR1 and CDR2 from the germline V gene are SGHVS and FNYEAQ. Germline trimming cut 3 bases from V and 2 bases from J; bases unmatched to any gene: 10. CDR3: CASSLGTGAKGNQPQHF. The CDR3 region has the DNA TGTGCCAGCAGCTTGGGTACAGGGGCGAAGGGCAATCAGCCCCAGCATTTT.

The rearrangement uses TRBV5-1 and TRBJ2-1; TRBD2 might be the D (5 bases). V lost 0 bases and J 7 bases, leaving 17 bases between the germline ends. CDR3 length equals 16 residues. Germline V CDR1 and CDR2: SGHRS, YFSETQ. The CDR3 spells CASSLVGRSADNEQFF. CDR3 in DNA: TGCGCCAGCAGCTTGGTAGGTAGGTCAGCGGATAATGAGCAGTTCTTC.

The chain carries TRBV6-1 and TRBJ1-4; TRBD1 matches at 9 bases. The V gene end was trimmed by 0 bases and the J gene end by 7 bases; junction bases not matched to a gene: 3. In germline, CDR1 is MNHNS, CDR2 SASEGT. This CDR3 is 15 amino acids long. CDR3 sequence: CASSEAGTGSEKLFF. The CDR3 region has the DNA TGTGCCAGCAGTGAAGCGGGGACAGGGAGTGAAAAACTGTTTTTT.

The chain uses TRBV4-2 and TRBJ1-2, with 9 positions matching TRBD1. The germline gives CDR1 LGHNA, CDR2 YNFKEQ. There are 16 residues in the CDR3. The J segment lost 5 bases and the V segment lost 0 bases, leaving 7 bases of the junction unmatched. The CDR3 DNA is TGTGCCAGCAGCCAAGATCTTTTAGGGACAGGGTATGGCTACACCTTC. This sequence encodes CASSQDLLGTGYGYTF.

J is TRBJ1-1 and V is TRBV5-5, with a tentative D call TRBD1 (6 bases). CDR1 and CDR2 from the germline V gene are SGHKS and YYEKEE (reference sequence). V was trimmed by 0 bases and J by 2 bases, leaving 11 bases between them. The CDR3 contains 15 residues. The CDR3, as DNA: TGTGCCAGCAGCTTGGGGCGGACAGCCAACACTGAAGCTTTCTTT. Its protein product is CASSLGRTANTEAFF.

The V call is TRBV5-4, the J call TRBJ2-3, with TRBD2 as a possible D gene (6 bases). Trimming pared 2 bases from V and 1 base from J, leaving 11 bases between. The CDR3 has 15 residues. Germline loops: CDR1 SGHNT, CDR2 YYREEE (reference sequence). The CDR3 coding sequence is TGTGCCAGCAGCTTACGACTAGAACGCACAGATACGCAGTATTTT. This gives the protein CASSLRLERTDTQYF.

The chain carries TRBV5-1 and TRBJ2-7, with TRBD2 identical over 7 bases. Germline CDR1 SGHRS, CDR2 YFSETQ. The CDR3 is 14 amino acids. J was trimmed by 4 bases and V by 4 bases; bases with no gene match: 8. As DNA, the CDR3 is TGCGCCAGCAGCCCGGGGAGGGTCGAATACGAGCAGTACTTC. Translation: CASSPGRVEYEQYF.

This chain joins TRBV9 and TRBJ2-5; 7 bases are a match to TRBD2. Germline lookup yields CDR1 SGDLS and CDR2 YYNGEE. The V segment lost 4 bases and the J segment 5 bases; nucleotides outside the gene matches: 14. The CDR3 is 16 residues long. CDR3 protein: CASSLGRGGGPETQYF. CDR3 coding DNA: TGTGCCAGCAGCCTGGGTCGTGGGGGGGGTCCGGAGACCCAGTACTTC.